This T cell receptor (beta chain) was observed in a study of T cell responses to AZD1222 COVID-19 vaccine. Germline V gene sequence: CDR1 SGHAT, CDR2 FQNNGV. The CDR3 runs 9 residues. In the case of this clone: The antigen is unknown.

Here immunoSEQ multiplex PCR was the method, and the copy in TCRdb shows in-frame clones only, minus some. Here the sample spans under 170,000 clones, 90% to 95% being singletons. Whole-study results and caveats: The donors showed a predominance of white British ancestry and of females, with possible underestimation of clonal diversity. Just a handful of AZD1222 recipients were seropositive at baseline.

V usage is TRBV11-2 and J usage is TRBJ2-7; D remains ambiguous. Here the sequenced sample was peripheral blood, taken on day 0 of AZD1222 vaccination. This sequence originates from an adult in good health. The CDR3, as DNA: TGTTACAGCTCCTACGAGCAGTACGTC. This sequence encodes CYSSYEQYV.